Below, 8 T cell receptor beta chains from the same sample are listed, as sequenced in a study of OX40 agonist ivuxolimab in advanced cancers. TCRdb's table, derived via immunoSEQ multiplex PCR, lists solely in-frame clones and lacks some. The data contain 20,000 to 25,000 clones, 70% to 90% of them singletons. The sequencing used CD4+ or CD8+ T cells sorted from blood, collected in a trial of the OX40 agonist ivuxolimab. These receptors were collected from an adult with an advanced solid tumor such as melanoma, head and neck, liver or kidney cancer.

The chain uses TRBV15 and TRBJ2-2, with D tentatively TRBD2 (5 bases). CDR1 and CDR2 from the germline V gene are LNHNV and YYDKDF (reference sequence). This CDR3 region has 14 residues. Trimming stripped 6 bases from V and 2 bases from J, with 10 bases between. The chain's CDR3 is CATREVPNTGELFF. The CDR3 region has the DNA TGTGCCACCAGGGAGGTTCCAAACACCGGGGAGCTGTTTTTT. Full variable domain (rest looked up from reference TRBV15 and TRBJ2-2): DAMVIQNPRYQVTQFGKPVTLSCSQTLNHNVMYWYQQKSSQAPKLLFHYYDKDFNNEADTPDNFQSRRPNTSFCFLDIRSPGLGDTAMYLCATREVPNTGELFFGEGSRLTVL.

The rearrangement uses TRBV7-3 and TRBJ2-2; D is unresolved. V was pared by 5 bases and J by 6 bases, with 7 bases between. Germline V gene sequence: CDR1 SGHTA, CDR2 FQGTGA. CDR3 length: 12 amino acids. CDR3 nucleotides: TGTGCCAGCAGCCTGGGGTCCGGGGAGCTGTTTTTT. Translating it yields CASSLGSGELFF.

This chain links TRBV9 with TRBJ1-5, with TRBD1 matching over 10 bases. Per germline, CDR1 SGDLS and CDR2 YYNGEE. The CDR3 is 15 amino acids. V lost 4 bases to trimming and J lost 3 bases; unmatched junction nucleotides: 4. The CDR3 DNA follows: TGTGCCAGCAGCCCGGGACAGGGGTCCAATCAGCCCCAGCATTTT. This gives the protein CASSPGQGSNQPQHF. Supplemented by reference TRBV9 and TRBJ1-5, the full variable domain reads DSGVTQTPKHLITATGQRVTLRCSPRSGDLSVYWYQQSLDQGLQFLIQYYNGEERAKGNILERFSAQQFPDLHSELNLSSLELGDSALYFCASSPGQGSNQPQHFGDGTRLSIL.

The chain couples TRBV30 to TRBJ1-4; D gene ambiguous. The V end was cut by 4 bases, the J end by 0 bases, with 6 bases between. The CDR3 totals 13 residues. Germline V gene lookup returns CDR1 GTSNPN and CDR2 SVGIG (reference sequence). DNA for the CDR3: TGTGCCTGGACAGATGCAACTAATGAAAAACTGTTTTTT. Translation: CAWTDATNEKLFF.

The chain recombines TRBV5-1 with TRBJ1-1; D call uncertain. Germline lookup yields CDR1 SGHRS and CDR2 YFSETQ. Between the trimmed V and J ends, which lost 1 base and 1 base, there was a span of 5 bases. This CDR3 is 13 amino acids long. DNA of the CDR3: TGCGCCAGCAGCTTGATCTCGAACACTGAAGCTTTCTTT. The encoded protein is CASSLISNTEAFF.

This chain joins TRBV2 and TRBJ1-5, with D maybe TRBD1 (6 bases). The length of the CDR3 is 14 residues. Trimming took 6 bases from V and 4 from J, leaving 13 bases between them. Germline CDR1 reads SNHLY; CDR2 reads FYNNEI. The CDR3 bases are TGTGCCAGCAGAACAAAGGGGGTTAATCAGCCCCAGCATTTT. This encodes CASRTKGVNQPQHF.

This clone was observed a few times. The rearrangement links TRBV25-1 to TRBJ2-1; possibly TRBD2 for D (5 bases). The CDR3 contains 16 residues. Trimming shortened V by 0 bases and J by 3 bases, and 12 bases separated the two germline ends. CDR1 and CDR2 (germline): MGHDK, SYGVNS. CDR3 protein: CASSEYKSGDYNEQFF. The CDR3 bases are TGTGCCAGCAGTGAATATAAAAGCGGAGACTACAATGAGCAGTTCTTC.

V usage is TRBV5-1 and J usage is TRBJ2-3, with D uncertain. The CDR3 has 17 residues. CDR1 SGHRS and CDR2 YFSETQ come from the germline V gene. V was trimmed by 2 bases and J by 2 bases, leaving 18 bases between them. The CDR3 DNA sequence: TGCGCCAGCAGCTTCGACTCACACCTACTCCTCACAGATACGCAGTATTTT. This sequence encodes CASSFDSHLLLTDTQYF.